One T cell receptor beta chain is described in this entry. Germline V gene lookup returns CDR1 MNHEY and CDR2 SVGAGI. CDR3 size: 15 residues. V was pared by 5 bases and J by 4 bases, with 17 bases between. This specimen belongs to a study of blood T cell repertoires in COVID-19. Overall study context: Sites across the United States, Italy and Spain contributed samples from acute and convalescent COVID-19. PBMCs, B-cell-depleted T cells, or T cells were the source of the cDNA or gDNA that made up the material.

Authors' data handling: Using reference gene primer amplification, nucleated cell counts were estimated. The method was immunoSEQ multiplex PCR; TCRdb's version includes in-frame clones alone and lacks a portion of them. D and trimming were read from the DNA, whereas the V and J calls and clone size are those reported in that table. The sample carries about 74,000 clones, around 86% recorded once. This chain connects TRBV6-5 to TRBJ1-2, with D perhaps TRBD1 (5 bases). The specimen was peripheral blood. The sequence was obtained from a woman aged 80 or over with active or convalescent COVID-19. The CDR3 region is CASSQTERNPYGYTF. CDR3 bases: TGTGCCAGCAGTCAGACAGAACGTAATCCCTATGGCTACACCTTC.